This record concerns one TCR beta chain sequence. The data were taken from a study of shared T cell receptors in the human thymus. Clones were read by immunoSEQ multiplex PCR, and TCRdb kept only the in-frame ones, dropping some. The sample records some 720,000 clones, roughly 90% being singletons. This CDR3 has 15 residues. Germline-derived CDR1 and CDR2 are MDHEN and SYDVKM. V lost 7 bases, J lost 6 bases, and 11 bases stayed unmatched. The sample was also linked to a second study, of human thymus T cells. That report notes: Infants, healthy and Finnish, who were having corrective surgery for congenital heart defects served as donors. Resections from corrective heart surgery supplied the thymus tissue. Seemingly biased V and J gene usage marked thymic and blood repertoires. Overlap was high between thymic repertoires from unrelated individuals, as reported in related research.

This receptor was identified in a boy under two years old with a congenital heart defect. The V call is TRBV28, the J call TRBJ1-2; 10 bases agree with TRBD1. The sequencing input was thymocytes. The CDR3 here is CASTLGAGTGDGYTF. The CDR3 DNA is TGTGCCAGCACTCTGGGTGCCGGGACAGGGGATGGCTACACCTTC.